Shown below are 8 T cell receptor beta chains from a single sample sequenced in a study of blood T cell repertoires in COVID-19. The repertoire was sequenced with immunoSEQ multiplex PCR; TCRdb's copy has only in-frame clones and lacks some. The repertoire holds about 120,000 clones, with roughly two thirds as singletons. The sequenced sample consisted of peripheral blood. Every receptor here comes from a woman in her 70s with acute or convalescent COVID-19.

The chain links TRBV6-5 to TRBJ1-1; 8 nucleotides align to TRBD1. The V segment lost 6 bases and the J segment 4 bases; nucleotides outside the gene matches: 7. CDR3 size: 14 residues. Per germline, CDR1 MNHEY and CDR2 SVGAGI. CDR3 in DNA: TGTGCCAGCAGCTTCGGACAGGGAGTCACTGAAGCTTTCTTT. Translation: CASSFGQGVTEAFF.

The rearrangement joins TRBV3-1 (or the pseudogene TRBV3-2) to TRBJ2-3; 12 bases match TRBD2. This CDR3 has 17 amino acids. Germline assignment: CDR1 LGHDT and CDR2 YNNKEL (reference sequence). V lost 1 base, J lost 6 bases, and 8 bases stayed unmatched. The DNA of the CDR3 is TGTGCCAGCAGCCAAGGGCGGACTAGCGGGATAGCGGATACGCAGTATTTT. This translates into CASSQGRTSGIADTQYF.

The rearrangement uses TRBV11-3 and TRBJ1-1, with a weak D call TRBD1 (5 bases). Germline CDR1 reads SGHNT; CDR2 reads YENEEA. Trimming stripped 5 bases from V and 2 bases from J, with 12 bases between. CDR3 size: 14 residues. The CDR3 reads CASSLGGKNTEAFF. The CDR3 DNA sequence: TGTGCCAGCAGCCTGGGGGGTAAAAACACTGAAGCTTTCTTT.

The rearrangement joins TRBV5-4 to TRBJ2-2; 8 nucleotides align to TRBD2. Germline V gene data show CDR1 as SGHNT and CDR2 as YYREEE (reference sequence). After removal of 4 bases from V and 2 bases from J, the junction contained 19 bases not matched to a gene. CDR3 length: 20 amino acids. In DNA, the CDR3 is TGTGCCAGCAGCCCTAGGGGGGCGCTCGGGCTAGCGGGCAACACCGGGGAGCTGTTTTTT. Its protein is CASSPRGALGLAGNTGELFF.

With regard to this clone: Other DNA sequences of this sample code for an identical CDR3. This chain connects TRBV19 to TRBJ1-5; possibly TRBD1 for D (6 bases). This CDR3 region has 15 residues. Trimming removed 7 bases from V and 7 bases from J, with 20 bases in between. CDR1 is LNHDA and CDR2 is SQIVND in the germline V gene (reference sequence). The CDR3 here is CASTRGGAGGQPQHF. CDR3 DNA: TGTGCCAGTACCAGGGGAGGGGCGGGGGGGCAGCCCCAGCATTTT.

The rearrangement links TRBV6-5 to TRBJ1-5, with D possibly matching TRBD1 (6 bases). The CDR3 sequence is 14 residues long. Trimming took 5 bases from V and 7 from J, leaving 15 bases between them. From germline, CDR1 is MNHEY and CDR2 SVGAGI. The CDR3: CASSLQGSGQPQHF. In DNA, the CDR3 is TGTGCCAGCAGTCTACAGGGAAGTGGACAGCCCCAGCATTTT.

Regarding this clone: Distinct nucleotide sequences in the sample also encode this CDR3. The chain joins TRBV7-9 to TRBJ1-2, with 7 bases aligning to TRBD1. Germline V gene sequence: CDR1 SEHNR, CDR2 FQNEAQ (reference sequence). CDR3 size: 18 residues. CDR3 in amino acids: CASGRPTLRTGPTEGYTF. The CDR3 bases are TGTGCTAGCGGCCGCCCAACCCTCAGGACAGGCCCGACGGAAGGCTACACCTTC.

The chain is built from TRBV9 and TRBJ2-5, with 10 positions matching TRBD1. Per germline, CDR1 SGDLS and CDR2 YYNGEE. V shed 2 bases and J 2 bases; nucleotides not matched to a gene: 0. CDR3 length: 14 residues. The CDR3 region has the DNA TGTGCCAGCAGCGTGGGACAGGGGCAAGAGACCCAGTACTTC. This codes for CASSVGQGQETQYF.